The rows below give T cell receptor beta chains drawn from one sample of a study of CD8+ T cells in alopecia areata. The assay was immunoSEQ multiplex PCR, and TCRdb's table has in-frame clones only and misses some. Of some 170,000 clones listed, roughly 50% were seen once; the top ten hold about a sixth. The sample was CD4+ T cells sorted from blood, taken at week 56, from a patient treated with tofacitinib. The receptors derive from a human donor with alopecia areata. CDR3s include the opening cysteine and the closing phenylalanine or tryptophan. The D gene is left open where the match is weak. Clone size appears in some rows only: once, few, many, or a class for an expanded clone.

V gene	clone size	D gene	J gene	CDR3 protein	CDR3 DNA
TRBV29-1	.	.	TRBJ2-6	CSVRTVSGANVLTF	TGCAGCGTCAGGACAGTCTCTGGGGCCAACGTCCTGACTTTC
TRBV25-1	.	.	TRBJ1-1	CASSELVNTEAFF	TGTGCCAGCAGTGAATTGGTGAACACTGAAGCTTTCTTT
TRBV5-1	.	.	TRBJ1-4	CASSLVTSADKVEKLFF	TGCGCCAGCAGCTTGGTAACCTCGGCGGACAAGGTTGAAAAACTGTTTTTT
TRBV15	.	.	TRBJ1-5	CASQVGGAPQPQHF	TGTGCCTCGCAAGTTGGGGGCGCACCCCAGCCCCAGCATTTT
TRBV25-1	few	.	TRBJ2-5	CASRAETQYF	TGTGCCAGTCGTGCCGAGACCCAGTACTTC
TRBV18	once	.	TRBJ1-1	CASSLDMNTEAFF	TGTGCCAGCTCACTGGACATGAACACTGAAGCTTTCTTT
TRBV4-1	few	.	TRBJ2-3	CASSQKLASDTQYF	TGCGCCAGCAGCCAGAAACTAGCTTCAGATACGCAGTATTTT
TRBV5-1	.	TRBD2	TRBJ2-6	CASSQTSGSSGANVLTF	TGCGCCAGCAGCCAGACTAGCGGATCCTCTGGGGCCAACGTCCTGACTTTC
TRBV27	few	.	TRBJ2-7	CASSLKAEGYEQYF	TGTGCCAGCAGTTTAAAGGCAGAAGGCTACGAGCAGTACTTC
TRBV7-9	.	TRBD1	TRBJ2-3	CASSPSEGAGDTQYF	TGTGCCAGCAGCCCTTCAGAGGGGGCGGGAGATACGCAGTATTTT
TRBV19	.	TRBD1	TRBJ1-1	CASRHRGQSTEAFF	TGTGCCAGCCGACATAGGGGGCAGAGCACTGAAGCTTTCTTT
TRBV2	.	TRBD1	TRBJ1-4	CASTRDRTPEKLFF	TGTGCCAGCACCCGGGACAGGACCCCTGAAAAACTGTTTTTT
TRBV5-6	.	TRBD1	TRBJ2-1	CASSNGQGTTYNEQFF	TGTGCCAGCAGCAACGGACAGGGGACCACCTACAATGAGCAGTTCTTC
TRBV5-6	once	.	TRBJ2-5	CASSFRLGETQYF	TGTGCCAGCAGCTTCAGGCTGGGGGAGACCCAGTACTTC
TRBV2	many	.	TRBJ1-5	CASSGSYSNQPQHF	TGTGCCAGCAGCGGCAGTTATAGCAATCAGCCCCAGCATTTT
TRBV11-2	few	TRBD2	TRBJ2-6	CASRRGRGGRSGANVLTF	TGTGCCAGCAGGCGAGGCCGGGGGGGCCGCTCTGGGGCCAACGTCCTGACTTTC
TRBV30	.	.	TRBJ2-1	CAWRKQGADYNEQFF	TGTGCCTGGAGAAAACAGGGCGCCGACTACAATGAGCAGTTCTTC
TRBV25-1	.	.	TRBJ1-2	CASSEGGRANYGYTF	TGTGCCAGCAGTGAAGGGGGCCGTGCTAACTATGGCTACACCTTC
TRBV29-1	few	.	TRBJ2-5	CSVDDSITGETQYF	TGCAGCGTTGACGACTCTATAACAGGGGAGACCCAGTACTTC
TRBV10-2	.	.	TRBJ2-7	CATHEGDYEQYF	TGCGCCACCCACGAGGGGGACTACGAGCAGTACTTC
TRBV7-2	once	TRBD1	TRBJ1-6	CASSFRQGTGSPLHF	TGTGCCAGCAGCTTCAGACAGGGGACGGGGTCACCCCTCCACTTT
TRBV5-5	.	.	TRBJ1-2	CASSASMGYGYTF	TGTGCCAGCAGCGCCTCGATGGGATATGGCTACACCTTC
TRBV30	.	.	TRBJ2-7	CAWRGRSSYEQYF	TGTGCCTGGAGAGGGCGGAGCTCCTACGAGCAGTACTTC
TRBV5-1	.	TRBD1	TRBJ2-5	CASSTGQGIQETQYF	TGCGCCAGCAGTACTGGACAGGGGATACAAGAGACCCAGTACTTC
TRBV6-5	.	TRBD1	TRBJ1-1	CASKLTGQYTEAFF	TGTGCCAGCAAATTGACAGGGCAGTACACTGAAGCTTTCTTT
TRBV4-1	.	TRBD1	TRBJ1-2	CASSQGGQGRIDYGYTF	TGCGCCAGCAGCCAAGGGGGACAGGGGAGGATCGACTATGGCTACACCTTC
TRBV14	.	.	TRBJ1-4	CASSQQRVEKLFF	TGTGCCAGCAGCCAACAGAGGGTTGAAAAACTGTTTTTT
TRBV6-6	few	.	TRBJ1-2	CASRTDGQKYGYTF	TGTGCCAGCAGAACCGACGGACAGAAATATGGCTACACCTTC
TRBV25-1	once	TRBD1	TRBJ2-2	CASSEYWAGDRNTGELFF	TGTGCCAGCAGTGAATATTGGGCTGGGGACAGGAACACCGGGGAGCTGTTTTTT
TRBV6-1	.	.	TRBJ1-4	CASSIGGNEKLFF	TGTGCCAGCAGTATTGGAGGAAATGAAAAACTGTTTTTT
TRBV20-1	.	TRBD1	TRBJ1-2	CSATTGGGYTF	TGCAGTGCAACGACAGGGGGTGGCTACACCTTC
TRBV6-5	few	.	TRBJ1-1	CASTTSRGKAFF	TGTGCCAGCACTACTTCTCGGGGGAAAGCTTTCTTT
TRBV6-5	.	TRBD1	TRBJ2-5	CATGQGPETQYF	TGTGCCACCGGACAGGGGCCTGAGACCCAGTACTTC
TRBV4-1	.	TRBD2	TRBJ2-5	CASSQIGLAKETQYF	TGCGCCAGCAGCCAAATAGGACTAGCGAAGGAGACCCAGTACTTC
TRBV5-8	.	.	TRBJ2-3	CASNRHTDTQYF	TGTGCCAGCAACCGGCACACAGATACGCAGTATTTT
TRBV5-1	.	.	TRBJ2-7	CASSPKQAVSSEQYF	TGCGCCAGCAGCCCTAAACAGGCAGTCTCCTCCGAGCAGTACTTC
TRBV29-1	few	.	TRBJ1-1	CSVAPLRKDTEAFF	TGCAGCGTTGCGCCTTTAAGGAAGGACACTGAAGCTTTCTTT
TRBV6-5	.	TRBD1	TRBJ2-7	CASRDRGLDEQYF	TGTGCCAGCAGAGACAGGGGGCTCGACGAGCAGTACTTC
TRBV7-2	.	TRBD2	TRBJ2-3	CASSFNSGGITDTQYF	TGTGCCAGCAGCTTCAACAGCGGGGGGATCACAGATACGCAGTATTTT
TRBV5-1	.	.	TRBJ2-7	CASSNRGLGAYEQYF	TGCGCCAGCAGCAACCGGGGCCTAGGGGCCTACGAGCAGTACTTC